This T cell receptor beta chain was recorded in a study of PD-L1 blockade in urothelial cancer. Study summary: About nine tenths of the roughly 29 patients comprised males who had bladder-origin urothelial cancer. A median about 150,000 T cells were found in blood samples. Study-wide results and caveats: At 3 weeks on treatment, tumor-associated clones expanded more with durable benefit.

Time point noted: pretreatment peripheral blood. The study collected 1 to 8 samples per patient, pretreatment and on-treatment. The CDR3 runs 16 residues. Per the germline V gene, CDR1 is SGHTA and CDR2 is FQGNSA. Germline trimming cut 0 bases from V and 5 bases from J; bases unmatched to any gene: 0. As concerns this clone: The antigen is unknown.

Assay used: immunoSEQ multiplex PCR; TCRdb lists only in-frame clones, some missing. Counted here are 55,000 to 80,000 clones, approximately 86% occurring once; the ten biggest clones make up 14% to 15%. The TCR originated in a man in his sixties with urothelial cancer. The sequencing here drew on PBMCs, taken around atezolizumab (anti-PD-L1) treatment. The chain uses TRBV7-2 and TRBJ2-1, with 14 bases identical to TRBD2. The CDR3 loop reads CASSLAGLAGDNEQFF. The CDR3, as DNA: TGTGCCAGCAGCTTAGCGGGACTAGCGGGAGACAATGAGCAGTTCTTC.